The 25 T cell receptor beta chains given below trace back to one sample, sequenced in a study of CD8 T cells in ankylosing spondylitis. TCRdb recomputed calls from the 5' RACE reads with MiXCR, one row per CDR3 protein. The sample has approximately 240,000 distinct CDR3 sequences; roughly a tenth are singletons. Sequenced sample: blood, either unsorted or a sorted T cell fraction (not recorded which). The receptors come from a male donor with ankylosing spondylitis or in good health (not recorded which).

Regarding this clonotype: This may be a read error: a much more frequent sequence differs by one nucleotide. This chain links TRBV29-1 with TRBJ2-1, with 11 nucleotides matching TRBD1. The CDR3 length is 13 residues. The trim removed 2 bases at V and 9 bases at J, leaving 3 bases unmatched. Germline V CDR1 and CDR2: SQVTM, ANQGSEA. CDR3 sequence: CSVERDRGTEQFF. CDR3 nucleotide sequence: TGCAGCGTTGAAAGGGACAGGGGGACTGAGCAGTTCTTC.

The table lists this clonotype with many counts. This chain connects TRBV5-1 to TRBJ2-1, with 10 nucleotides matching TRBD2. After removal of 4 bases from V and 8 bases from J, the junction contained 6 bases not matched to a gene. In germline, CDR1 is SGHRS, CDR2 YFSETQ. This CDR3 is 14 amino acids long. The CDR3 here is CASSALAGVDEQFF. The CDR3 coding sequence is TGCGCCAGCAGCGCCCTAGCGGGAGTCGATGAGCAGTTCTTC.

This clonotype was counted a few times. The gene calls are TRBV7-2 and TRBJ1-2, with TRBD1 as a possible D gene (6 bases). CDR1 is SGHTA and CDR2 is FQGNSA in the germline V gene. Trimming stripped 1 base from V and 4 bases from J, with 13 bases between. The CDR3 runs 15 residues. The CDR3 bases are TGTGCCAGCAGCTTAGAAGGACAGAGATTCTATGGCTACACCTTC. Its translation: CASSLEGQRFYGYTF.

This clonotype has ten or more counts. The rearrangement links TRBV5-1 to TRBJ1-1, with D possibly being TRBD1 (5 bases). This CDR3 has 16 amino acids. The germline V gene encodes CDR1 SGHRS and CDR2 YFSETQ. The V gene lost 0 bases and the J gene lost 4 bases, with 16 bases spanning the gap. Written as DNA, the CDR3 is TGCGCCAGCAGCTTGGACCACCGGGGTGGGGGCACTGAAGCTTTCTTT. Amino acid sequence: CASSLDHRGGGTEAFF. The variable domain in full, with the rest retrieved from reference TRBV5-1 and TRBJ1-1, is KAGVTQTPRYLIKTRGQQVTLSCSPISGHRSVSWYQQTPGQGLQFLFEYFSETQRNKGNFPGRFSGRQFSNSRSEMNVSTLELGDSALYLCASSLDHRGGGTEAFFGQGTRLTVV.

This clonotype occurred many times. This chain uses TRBV12-3 or TRBV12-4 with TRBJ1-1, with D maybe TRBD1 (5 bases). This CDR3 spans 16 amino acids. Trimming cost V 5 bases and J 5 bases, with 21 bases left between them. The CDR3 protein is CASSDSGLKEGTEAFF. CDR3 in DNA: TGTGCCAGCAGTGACTCGGGACTCAAAGAGGGGACTGAAGCTTTCTTT.

This clonotype has more than one count but fewer than ten. The chain links TRBV12-3 or TRBV12-4 to TRBJ2-7; 7 bases agree with TRBD2. The CDR3 runs 13 residues. With V trimmed by 5 bases and J by 5 bases, 6 bases remained unmatched. CDR3 sequence: CASSPLGGNEQYF. CDR3 DNA: TGTGCCAGCAGTCCCCTCGGGGGGAACGAGCAGTACTTC.

This clonotype showed up many times. The CDR3: CSAAEVGYEQYF. The CDR3 DNA reads as TGCAGTGCTGCCGAGGTGGGGTACGAGCAGTACTTC. The V call is TRBV20-1, the J call TRBJ2-7; no clear D gene. This CDR3 comprises 12 residues. In germline, CDR1 is DFQATT, CDR2 SNEGSKA (reference sequence). Trimming removed 5 bases at V and 4 bases at J, with 12 bases between.

In its sample, this clonotype was seen many times. Here the CDR3 reads CASSLEKGFDTEAFF. In nucleotides, the CDR3 is TGCGCCAGCAGCTTGGAAAAAGGGTTCGACACTGAAGCTTTCTTT. The chain couples TRBV5-1 to TRBJ1-1; D is unclear. This CDR3 is built from 15 residues. From germline, CDR1 is SGHRS and CDR2 YFSETQ. Trimming cost V 0 bases and J 3 bases, with 12 bases left between them.

This clonotype has at least ten counts. This rearrangement joins TRBV6-5 to TRBJ1-1; D remains unclear. Trimming removed 4 bases at V and 4 bases at J, with 4 bases between. The CDR3 length is 11 residues. Germline CDR1 MNHEY, CDR2 SVGAGI. CDR3 sequence: CASSSLTEAFF. The CDR3 coding sequence is TGTGCCAGCAGTTCCCTCACTGAAGCTTTCTTT.

Ten or more counts support this clonotype. The gene calls are TRBV20-1 and TRBJ2-1; 8 bases map to TRBD2. This CDR3 contains 14 residues. V gave up 0 bases and J gave up 4 bases; unmatched junction bases: 2. Germline V CDR1 and CDR2: DFQATT, SNEGSKA (reference sequence). DNA for the CDR3: TGCAGTGCTAGAGATACGGGGGGGTACAATGAGCAGTTCTTC. This codes for CSARDTGGYNEQFF.

This clonotype was recorded at least ten times. This chain links TRBV6-2 or TRBV6-3 with TRBJ2-7; D not resolved. Germline V gene data show CDR1 as MNHEY and CDR2 as SVGEGT. Deletions cut 2 bases from V and 4 bases from J, with 12 bases between. The CDR3 totals 14 residues. The CDR3: CASSYATPGYEQYF. The CDR3 bases are TGTGCCAGCAGTTACGCGACCCCCGGTTACGAGCAGTACTTC.

This clonotype was counted at least ten times. The chain uses TRBV4-1 and TRBJ2-1; 9 bases line up with TRBD1. This CDR3 region has 16 residues. CDR1 MGHRA and CDR2 YSYEKL come from the germline V gene. The trim removed 2 bases at V and 8 bases at J, leaving 10 bases unmatched. This CDR3 is CASSQKGTGYRDEQFF. CDR3 nucleotide sequence: TGCGCCAGCAGCCAAAAAGGGACAGGGTATAGGGATGAGCAGTTCTTC.

This clonotype was seen many times. This chain joins TRBV5-1 and TRBJ2-1, with 10 nucleotides matching TRBD2. Per the germline V gene, CDR1 is SGHRS and CDR2 is YFSETQ. The V gene end was trimmed by 0 bases and the J gene end by 8 bases; junction bases not matched to a gene: 2. The CDR3 totals 14 residues. CDR3 residues: CASSLASGRDEQFF. Here the CDR3 DNA reads TGCGCCAGCAGCTTGGCCAGCGGGAGGGATGAGCAGTTCTTC.

This clonotype occurred many times. V gene TRBV12-3 or TRBV12-4 combines with J gene TRBJ2-1, with D perhaps TRBD1 (6 bases). V was pared by 6 bases and J by 4 bases, with 10 bases between. There are 13 residues in the CDR3. The DNA of the CDR3 is TGTGCCAGCAGGCCTGACAGGTACAATGAGCAGTTCTTC. Protein product: CASRPDRYNEQFF.

This clonotype has a count of ten or more. The chain couples TRBV12-3 or TRBV12-4 to TRBJ2-7, with D uncertain. The V end was cut by 4 bases, the J end by 4 bases, with 11 bases between. This CDR3 is built from 13 residues. The CDR3 here is CASSSQRAYEQYF. The CDR3, as DNA: TGTGCCAGCAGTTCTCAGCGAGCTTACGAGCAGTACTTC.

This clonotype has a handful of counts. The V call is TRBV7-9, the J call TRBJ2-7, with 7 positions matching TRBD1. This CDR3 has 15 amino acids. V lost 5 bases and J lost 3; bases outside the gene matches: 10. The germline V gene has CDR1 SEHNR and CDR2 FQNEAQ (reference sequence). The CDR3 sequence is CASSLASDRDYEQYF. DNA for the CDR3: TGTGCCAGCAGCCTGGCCTCCGACAGGGACTACGAGCAGTACTTC.

This clonotype appeared many times. The chain is built from TRBV2 and TRBJ1-6; TRBD1 agrees at 9 bases. Looked up from germline, CDR1 is SNHLY and CDR2 is FYNNEI. Trimming removed 5 bases from V and 6 bases from J; junction bases left unmatched: 2. This CDR3 is built from 14 residues. Here the CDR3 DNA reads TGTGCCAGCAGTAGGGACAGGGTTAATTCACCCCTCCACTTT. This sequence encodes CASSRDRVNSPLHF.

This clonotype was seen many times. The chain combines TRBV19 with TRBJ2-7; D is possibly TRBD2 (6 bases). There are 15 residues in the CDR3. The germline V gene encodes CDR1 LNHDA and CDR2 SQIVND (reference sequence). Trimming removed 6 bases from V and 3 bases from J, with 18 bases in between. The CDR3 DNA reads as TGTGCCAGTAGCTTTTCTCGGGACTCAGGCTACGAGCAGTACTTC. Protein product: CASSFSRDSGYEQYF.

This clonotype has ten or more counts. The chain has TRBV5-1 and TRBJ2-1, with D perhaps TRBD1 or TRBD2 (5 bases each). V dropped 4 bases and J dropped 1 base, with 9 bases sitting between them. This CDR3 comprises 14 residues. Germline CDR1 SGHRS, CDR2 YFSETQ. The CDR3 nucleotides are TGCGCCAGCAGCCGGGACGTTTCCTACAATGAGCAGTTCTTC. This translates into CASSRDVSYNEQFF.

The table lists this clonotype with many counts. The chain links TRBV6-1 to TRBJ2-3; 15 positions match TRBD2. V trimming: 7 bases; J trimming: 4 bases; junction bases outside the gene matches: 3. There are 15 residues in the CDR3. CDR1 is MNHNS, CDR2 SASEGT, per germline. The CDR3 here is CASTGLAGGPDTQYF. CDR3 DNA: TGTGCCAGCACCGGACTAGCGGGGGGGCCAGATACGCAGTATTTT.

There are many counts of this clonotype. The chain uses TRBV4-2 and TRBJ1-4; TRBD1 agrees at 11 bases. The CDR3 has 16 residues. After removal of 3 bases from V and 7 bases from J, the junction contained 7 bases not matched to a gene. Germline CDR1 reads LGHNA; CDR2 reads YNFKEQ. In DNA, the CDR3 is TGTGCCAGCAGCCACGGAGGAGGACAGGGGGCTGAAAAACTGTTTTTT. Translation: CASSHGGGQGAEKLFF.

This clonotype was seen repeatedly, ten times or more. This chain links TRBV5-5 with TRBJ2-1, with 9 bases fitting TRBD2. V lost 0 bases, J lost 0 bases, and 4 bases stayed unmatched. CDR1 is SGHKS, CDR2 YYEKEE, per germline (reference sequence). This CDR3 is 17 amino acids long. CDR3 DNA sequence: TGTGCCAGCAGCTTGGTGGGTAGCGGGGGCTCCTACAATGAGCAGTTCTTC. This sequence encodes CASSLVGSGGSYNEQFF.

The V and J genes are TRBV6-5 and TRBJ2-3; D gene uncertain. Trimming left V 2 bases short and J 3 bases short, with 12 bases between. The CDR3 loop spans 15 amino acids. The V gene's germline CDR1 is MNHEY and CDR2 SVGAGI. In DNA, the CDR3 is TGTGCCAGCAGTTACAACAGCCTTGGGACAGATACGCAGTATTTT. Its translation: CASSYNSLGTDTQYF.

This clonotype was detected ten times or more. This chain uses TRBV20-1 with TRBJ1-1, with D uncertain. The CDR3 extends over 13 amino acids. Trimming left V 6 bases short and J 0 bases short, with 11 bases between. Germline loops: CDR1 DFQATT, CDR2 SNEGSKA (reference sequence). CDR3 DNA: TGCAGTGCCCCCGGACGGATGAACACTGAAGCTTTCTTT. It is translated as CSAPGRMNTEAFF.

The CDR3 spells CASSLVSGRGYEQYF. The CDR3, as DNA: TGTGCCAGCAGTTTAGTCTCCGGGAGAGGCTACGAGCAGTACTTC. The chain has TRBV12-3 or TRBV12-4 and TRBJ2-7; D is perhaps TRBD2 (6 bases). Trimming left V 1 base short and J 3 bases short, with 13 bases between. The CDR3 consists of 15 residues.